This record covers a single TCR beta chain. Sequenced by immunoSEQ multiplex PCR; TCRdb stores in-frame clones only, minus some. The top ten clones hold around 10% of a sample with about 160,000 clones, over 80% of them seen once. This record belongs to a study of blood T cell repertoires in COVID-19. Germline V lookup: CDR1 SGHKS, CDR2 YYEKEE (reference sequence). Trimming at V came to 0 bases and at J to 3 bases, leaving 7 bases not matched to a gene. The CDR3 has 16 amino acids. The chain has TRBV5-5 and TRBJ2-7; 9 bases are shared with TRBD1. The receptor was derived from a woman over 75 with active or convalescent COVID-19. The specimen was peripheral blood. The CDR3: CASSLDGQGIIYEQYF. CDR3 sequence (DNA): TGTGCCAGCAGCTTGGACGGACAGGGGATTATCTACGAGCAGTACTTC.